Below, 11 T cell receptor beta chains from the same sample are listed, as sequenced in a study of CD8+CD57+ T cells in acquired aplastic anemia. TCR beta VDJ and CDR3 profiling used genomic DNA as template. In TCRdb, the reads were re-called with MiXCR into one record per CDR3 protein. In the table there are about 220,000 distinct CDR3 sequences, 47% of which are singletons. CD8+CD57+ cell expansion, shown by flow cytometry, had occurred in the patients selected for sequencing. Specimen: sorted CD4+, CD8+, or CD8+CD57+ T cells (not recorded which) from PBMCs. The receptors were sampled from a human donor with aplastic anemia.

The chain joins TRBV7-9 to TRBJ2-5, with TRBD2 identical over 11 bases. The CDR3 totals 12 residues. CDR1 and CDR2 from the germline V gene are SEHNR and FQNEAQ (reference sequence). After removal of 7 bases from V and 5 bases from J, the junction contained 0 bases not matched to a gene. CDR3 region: CASTSGGETQYF. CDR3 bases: TGTGCCAGCACTAGCGGGGGGGAGACCCAGTACTTC.

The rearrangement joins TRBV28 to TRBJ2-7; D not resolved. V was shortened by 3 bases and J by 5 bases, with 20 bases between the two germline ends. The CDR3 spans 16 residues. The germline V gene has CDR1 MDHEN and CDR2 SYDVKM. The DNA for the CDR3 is TGTGCCAGCAGTTTTCTCCAACAGTTAGTCACCCACGAGCAGTACTTC. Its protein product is CASSFLQQLVTHEQYF.

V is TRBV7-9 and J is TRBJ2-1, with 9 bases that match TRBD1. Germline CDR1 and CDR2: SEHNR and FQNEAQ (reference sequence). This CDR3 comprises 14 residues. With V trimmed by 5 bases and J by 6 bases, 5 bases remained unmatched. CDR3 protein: CASSTGTGRNEQFF. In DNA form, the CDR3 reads TGTGCCAGCAGCACCGGGACAGGGCGCAATGAGCAGTTCTTC. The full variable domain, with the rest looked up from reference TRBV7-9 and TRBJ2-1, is DTGVSQNPRHKITKRGQNVTFRCDPISEHNRLYWYRQTLGQGPEFLTYFQNEAQLEKSRLLSDRFSAERPKGSFSTLEIQRTEQGDSAMYLCASSTGTGRNEQFFGPGTRLTVL.

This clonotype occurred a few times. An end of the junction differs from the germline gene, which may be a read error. The CDR3 loop reads CASSYEGAPRPRHF. The CDR3 nucleotides are TGTGCCAGCAGTTACGAGGGGGCGCCGAGGCCCCGGCATTTT. This chain connects TRBV6-1 to TRBJ1-5, with TRBD1 identical over 7 bases. This CDR3 contains 14 residues. Germline assignment: CDR1 MNHNS and CDR2 SASEGT.

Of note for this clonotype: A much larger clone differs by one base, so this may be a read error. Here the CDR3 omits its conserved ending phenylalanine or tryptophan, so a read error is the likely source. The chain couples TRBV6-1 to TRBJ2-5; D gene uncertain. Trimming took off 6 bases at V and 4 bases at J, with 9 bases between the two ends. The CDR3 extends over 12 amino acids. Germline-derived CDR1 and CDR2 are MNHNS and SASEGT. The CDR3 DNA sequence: TGTGCCAGCAGCGAACACATAGAGACCCAGTACCTC. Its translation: CASSEHIETQYL.

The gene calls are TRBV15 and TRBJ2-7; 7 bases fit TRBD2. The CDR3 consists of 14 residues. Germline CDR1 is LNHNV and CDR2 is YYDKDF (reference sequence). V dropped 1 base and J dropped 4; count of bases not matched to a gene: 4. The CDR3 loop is CATSRVGGSYEQYF. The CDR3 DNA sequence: TGTGCCACCAGCAGAGTCGGCGGGAGTTACGAGCAGTACTTC.

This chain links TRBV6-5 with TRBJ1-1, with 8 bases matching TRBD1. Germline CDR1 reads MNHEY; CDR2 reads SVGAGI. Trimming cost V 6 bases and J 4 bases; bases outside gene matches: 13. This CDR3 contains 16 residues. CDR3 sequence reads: CASSPWAPGTGTEAFF. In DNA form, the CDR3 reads TGTGCCAGCAGCCCCTGGGCCCCCGGGACAGGCACTGAAGCTTTCTTT.

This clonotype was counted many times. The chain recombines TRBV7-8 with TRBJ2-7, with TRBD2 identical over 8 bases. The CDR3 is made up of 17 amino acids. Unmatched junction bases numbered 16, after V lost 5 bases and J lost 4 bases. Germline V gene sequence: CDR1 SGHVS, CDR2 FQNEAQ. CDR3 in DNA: TGTGCCAGCAGCCAGCGGGAGCGGGACACCTTACCATACGAGCAGTACTTC. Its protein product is CASSQRERDTLPYEQYF.

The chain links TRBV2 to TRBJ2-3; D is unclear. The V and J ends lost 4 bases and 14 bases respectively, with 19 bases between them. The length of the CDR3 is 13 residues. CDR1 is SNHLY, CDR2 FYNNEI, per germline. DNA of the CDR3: TGTGCCAGCAGTGCCCAGAACCTCCAAACGGGGTATTTT. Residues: CASSAQNLQTGYF.

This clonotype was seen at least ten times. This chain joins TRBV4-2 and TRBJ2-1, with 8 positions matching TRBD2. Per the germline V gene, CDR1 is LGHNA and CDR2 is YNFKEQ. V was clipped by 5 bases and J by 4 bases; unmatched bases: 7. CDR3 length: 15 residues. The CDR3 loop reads CASSESSGLYNEQFF. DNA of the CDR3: TGTGCCAGCAGCGAGTCTAGCGGGTTGTACAATGAGCAGTTCTTC.

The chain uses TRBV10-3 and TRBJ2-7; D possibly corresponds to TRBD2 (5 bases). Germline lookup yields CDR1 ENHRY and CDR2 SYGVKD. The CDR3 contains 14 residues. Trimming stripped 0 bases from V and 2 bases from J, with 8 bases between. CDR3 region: CAISESTAAYEQYF. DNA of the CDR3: TGTGCCATCAGTGAGTCAACAGCGGCCTACGAGCAGTACTTC.